This entry describes one T cell receptor beta chain. What it recognizes is unknown. The protocol was immunoSEQ multiplex PCR, while the TCRdb copy is restricted to in-frame clones and leaves out a portion. The repertoire holds 200 to 300 clones, with about 80% as singletons. This sample is part of a study of primary melanoma T cells and metastatic recurrence. About the study: Primary melanomas here were stage T2 to T4, over 1 mm thick.

The study's findings and limits: Regardless of ulceration, mitotic rate or nodal disease, >20% T-cell fraction appeared protective. Independent of thickness, ulceration, mitotic rate and age, T-cell fraction reportedly predicted outcome.

V lost 4 bases and J lost 3; bases outside the gene matches: 21. This CDR3 is 20 amino acids long. CDR1 and CDR2 (germline): MNHGY, SAAAGT. The chain carries TRBV6-8 and TRBJ2-5; 9 positions match TRBD1. The receptor comes from a human donor with melanoma. Sequencing was carried out using melanoma tumor tissue. CDR3: CASSSPDRGIKSGWKETQYF. In DNA form, the CDR3 reads TGTGCCAGCAGTTCCCCCGACAGGGGGATAAAGTCGGGTTGGAAAGAGACCCAGTACTTC.